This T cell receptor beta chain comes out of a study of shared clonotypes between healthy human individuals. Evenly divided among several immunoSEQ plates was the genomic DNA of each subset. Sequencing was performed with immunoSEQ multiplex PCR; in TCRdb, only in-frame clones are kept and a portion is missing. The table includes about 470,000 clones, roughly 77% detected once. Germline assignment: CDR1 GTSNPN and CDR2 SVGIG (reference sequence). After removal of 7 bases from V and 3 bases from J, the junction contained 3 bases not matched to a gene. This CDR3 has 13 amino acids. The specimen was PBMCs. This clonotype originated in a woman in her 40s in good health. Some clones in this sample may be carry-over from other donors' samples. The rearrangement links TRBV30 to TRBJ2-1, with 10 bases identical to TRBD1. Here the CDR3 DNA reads TGTGCCTTGGGACAGGGGTTCTACAATGAGCAGTTCTTC. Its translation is CALGQGFYNEQFF.